These T cell receptor beta chains were read from a single sample in a study of CD8 T cells in Susac syndrome. Each CDR3 protein gets one entry after TCRdb re-called the immunoSEQ multiplex PCR reads with MiXCR. The table shows about 430,000 distinct CDR3 sequences, with approximately 89% occurring only once. The specimen sequenced was CD8+ T cells from PBMCs. These receptor sequences come from a human donor with multiple sclerosis. Each CDR3 is given with its conserved first and last residue. The D gene is left open where the match is weak. Only part of the rows carry a size: once, few, many, or a class if the clone is expanded.

.	TRBV7-3	TRBJ2-2	once	CASSLLRSYTGELFF	TGTGCCAGCAGCTTACTCAGGAGCTACACCGGGGAGCTGTTTTTT
.	TRBV29-1	TRBJ1-1	.	CSAGEGMITEAFF	TGCAGCGCAGGGGAGGGAATGATCACTGAAGCTTTCTTT
TRBD1	TRBV19	TRBJ1-1	.	CASSAGTGLTEAFF	TGTGCCAGTAGTGCGGGGACAGGGTTGACTGAAGCTTTCTTT
TRBD2	TRBV10-1	TRBJ2-5	.	CASSERAGVGETQYF	TGCGCCAGCAGTGAGAGAGCGGGAGTGGGGGAGACCCAGTACTTC
.	TRBV28	TRBJ2-7	.	CASSRGLSYEQCF	TGTGCCAGCAGTAGGGGACTTTCCTACGAGCAGTGCTTC
TRBD2	TRBV12-3/TRBV12-4	TRBJ2-1	.	CASSLLAGVTSYNEQFF	TGTGCCAGCAGTTTATTAGCGGGGGTGACCTCCTATAATGAGCAGTTCTTC
.	TRBV7-9	TRBJ1-1	.	CASSPKGDTEAFF	TGTGCCAGCAGCCCTAAAGGGGACACTGAAGCTTTCTTT
.	TRBV7-8	TRBJ2-1	.	CASSLWARGPYNEQFF	TGTGCCAGCAGCTTATGGGCCCGGGGGCCTTACAATGAGCAGTTCTTC
TRBD2	TRBV2	TRBJ2-1	.	CASSVIAGEHNEQFF	TGTGCCAGCAGTGTAATAGCGGGAGAGCACAATGAGCAGTTCTTC
.	TRBV28	TRBJ1-1	.	CASSLTVGNTEAFF	TGTGCCAGCAGTTTGACAGTTGGGAACACTGAAGCTTTCTTT
TRBD1	TRBV30	TRBJ2-3	.	CAWRAGTGITDTQYF	TGTGCCTGGAGGGCCGGGACAGGGATTACAGATACGCAGTATTTT
TRBD2	TRBV27	TRBJ2-7	few	CASSPGTSGSSYEQYF	TGTGCCAGCAGTCCCGGGACTAGCGGGAGTTCGTACGAGCAGTACTTC
TRBD2	TRBV6-1	TRBJ2-7	.	CAGSKAGGLLSYEQYF	TGTGCCGGGTCCAAAGCGGGAGGGCTTTTATCCTACGAGCAGTACTTC
.	TRBV24-1	TRBJ2-2	.	CATSDFAGTGELFF	TGTGCCACCAGTGATTTCGCGGGGACCGGGGAGCTGTTTTTT
TRBD1	TRBV29-1	TRBJ2-2	.	CSAKQGSGELFF	TGCAGCGCCAAACAGGGGTCCGGGGAGCTGTTTTTT
.	TRBV19	TRBJ1-4	.	CASSPAGWGHEKLFF	TGTGCCAGTAGCCCAGCGGGATGGGGTCACGAAAAACTGTTTTTT
.	TRBV7-9	TRBJ1-2	.	CASSHPTLTATYGYTF	TGTGCCAGCAGCCACCCTACCCTGACAGCAACATATGGCTACACCTTC
.	TRBV7-9	TRBJ2-7	.	CASSPANEQYF	TGTGCCAGCAGCCCGGCTAACGAGCAGTACTTC
.	TRBV5-6	TRBJ2-1	.	CASSKTSFREQFF	TGTGCCAGCAGTAAGACTAGTTTTCGTGAGCAGTTCTTC
.	TRBV20-1	TRBJ1-1	.	CSATKQLGAITEAFF	TGCAGTGCCACAAAACAATTGGGGGCGATCACTGAAGCTTTCTTT
.	TRBV18	TRBJ1-1	.	CASSPPDRENTEAFF	TGTGCCAGCTCACCACCGGATAGGGAGAACACTGAAGCTTTCTTT
.	TRBV7-9	TRBJ2-7	.	CASSFRGGSSYEQYF	TGTGCCAGCAGCTTTCGTGGGGGGAGCTCCTACGAGCAGTACTTC
TRBD1	TRBV20-1	TRBJ2-7	.	CSARRDREPYKQYF	TGCAGTGCTAGACGGGACAGGGAACCCTACAAGCAGTACTTC
.	TRBV7-9	TRBJ2-1	few	CASSLPGGNEQFF	TGTGCCAGCAGCTTGCCTGGGGGCAATGAGCAGTTCTTC
.	TRBV29-1	TRBJ1-2	.	CSVERVNSEGYTF	TGCAGCGTTGAAAGGGTAAACTCGGAAGGCTACACCTTC
TRBD1	TRBV19	TRBJ1-4	.	CASSMAGGHEKLFF	TGTGCCAGTAGTATGGCAGGGGGGCATGAAAAACTGTTTTTT
.	TRBV3-1	TRBJ2-2	few	CASSPAAGELFF	TGTGCCAGCAGCCCAGCCGCCGGGGAGCTGTTTTTT
.	TRBV15	TRBJ1-5	.	CATSRDLDQPQHF	TGTGCCACCAGCAGAGATCTGGATCAGCCCCAGCATTTT
.	TRBV4-1	TRBJ1-2	.	CASSQDATDKVSNYGYTF	TGCGCCAGCAGCCAAGATGCGACAGACAAGGTATCTAACTATGGCTACACCTTC
TRBD1	TRBV29-1	TRBJ1-1	.	CSVAGGNTEAFF	TGCAGCGTTGCAGGGGGGAACACTGAAGCTTTCTTT
TRBD2	TRBV9	TRBJ2-1	.	CASSVLGLAGGSYNEQFF	TGTGCCAGCAGCGTACTGGGACTAGCGGGAGGTTCCTACAATGAGCAGTTCTTC
TRBD2	TRBV20-1	TRBJ2-1	.	CSARGLPGLAHNEQFF	TGCAGTGCTAGAGGCTTACCGGGACTAGCCCACAATGAGCAGTTCTTC
.	TRBV30	TRBJ2-2	.	CAWSVVSVRSGELFF	TGTGCCTGGAGTGTTGTTAGCGTTCGGTCCGGGGAGCTGTTTTTT
TRBD2	TRBV24-1	TRBJ2-7	.	CATSDLVLAGDEQYF	TGTGCCACCAGTGATTTGGTACTAGCGGGAGACGAGCAGTACTTC
.	TRBV7-2	TRBJ1-6	.	CASSSLTGSPLHF	TGTGCCAGCAGCTCCCTGACGGGGTCACCCCTCCACTTT
TRBD1	TRBV12-3/TRBV12-4	TRBJ2-7	.	CASQTGEAEQYF	TGTGCCAGCCAGACAGGGGAAGCCGAGCAGTACTTC
TRBD1	TRBV11-2	TRBJ1-1	.	CASSPPGEGANTEAFF	TGTGCCAGCAGCCCACCAGGGGAGGGGGCGAACACTGAAGCTTTCTTT
.	TRBV4-2	TRBJ1-2	.	CASSQDPGADYGYTF	TGTGCCAGCAGCCAAGACCCAGGGGCGGACTATGGCTACACCTTC
.	TRBV4-1	TRBJ2-7	once	CASSLLVSDEQYF	TGCGCCAGCAGCCTACTAGTAAGCGACGAGCAGTACTTC
TRBD1	TRBV20-1	TRBJ2-7	.	CSAGTGDSYEQYF	TGCAGTGCCGGGACAGGGGATTCCTACGAGCAGTACTTC
.	TRBV3-1	TRBJ1-2	.	CASSQREVMDYGYTF	TGTGCCAGCAGCCAGAGGGAGGTGATGGACTATGGCTACACCTTC
.	TRBV4-2	TRBJ2-3	.	CASSQKTTDTQYF	TGTGCCAGCAGCCAGAAGACCACAGATACGCAGTATTTT
TRBD2	TRBV4-1	TRBJ2-3	.	CASSQDPASGGTDTQYF	TGCGCCAGCAGCCAGGACCCAGCTAGCGGGGGCACAGATACGCAGTATTTT
.	TRBV30	TRBJ2-5	.	CACLGTNQETQYF	TGTGCCTGCCTAGGGACAAACCAAGAGACCCAGTACTTC
TRBD1	TRBV12-3/TRBV12-4	TRBJ2-7	.	CASTPTGDPHEQYF	TGTGCCAGCACCCCGACAGGGGATCCCCACGAGCAGTACTTC
.	TRBV9	TRBJ1-6	.	CASSVATGSLNSPLHF	TGTGCCAGCAGCGTAGCTACAGGGTCCCTGAATTCACCCCTCCACTTT